This TCR beta chain was profiled in a study of OX40 agonist ivuxolimab in advanced cancers. Profiled with immunoSEQ multiplex PCR; TCRdb holds only in-frame clones, not every one. The data contain tens of thousands of clones, approximately 86% of them singletons. CDR3 size: 12 residues. From germline, CDR1 is SGHVS and CDR2 FNYEAQ. The junction had 2 bases not matched to a gene; V was cut back by 5 bases and J by 4 bases. Sequencing was performed on CD4+ or CD8+ T cells sorted from blood, taken in a trial of the OX40 agonist ivuxolimab. The sequence was obtained from an adult with an advanced solid tumor such as melanoma, head and neck, liver or kidney cancer. The chain has TRBV7-6 and TRBJ2-7; TRBD2 matches at 7 bases. In nucleotides, the CDR3 is TGTGCCAGCAGCCCTAGCGGTTACGAGCAGTACTTC. Residues: CASSPSGYEQYF.